This T cell receptor beta chain was identified in a study of monozygotic twins with inflammatory bowel disease. Germline values: CDR1 SQVTM, CDR2 ANQGSEA. This CDR3 contains 14 residues. Amplification used two nested PCRs: around 15 cycles, then 8 to 10 cycles, on TCRalpha/TCRbeta cDNA. TCRdb derives one entry per CDR3 protein from the 5' RACE reads, leaving out DNA. The sample's table shows 150,000 to 200,000 distinct CDR3 sequences. The source is a human donor with ulcerative colitis or Crohn's disease, or a healthy co-twin of an affected twin (not recorded which). The sequenced sample consisted of blood. The V call is TRBV29-1, the J call TRBJ1-2; TCRdb picks TRBD1, but there is no DNA to check that call. This CDR3 reads CSVSGQGYSYGYTF.